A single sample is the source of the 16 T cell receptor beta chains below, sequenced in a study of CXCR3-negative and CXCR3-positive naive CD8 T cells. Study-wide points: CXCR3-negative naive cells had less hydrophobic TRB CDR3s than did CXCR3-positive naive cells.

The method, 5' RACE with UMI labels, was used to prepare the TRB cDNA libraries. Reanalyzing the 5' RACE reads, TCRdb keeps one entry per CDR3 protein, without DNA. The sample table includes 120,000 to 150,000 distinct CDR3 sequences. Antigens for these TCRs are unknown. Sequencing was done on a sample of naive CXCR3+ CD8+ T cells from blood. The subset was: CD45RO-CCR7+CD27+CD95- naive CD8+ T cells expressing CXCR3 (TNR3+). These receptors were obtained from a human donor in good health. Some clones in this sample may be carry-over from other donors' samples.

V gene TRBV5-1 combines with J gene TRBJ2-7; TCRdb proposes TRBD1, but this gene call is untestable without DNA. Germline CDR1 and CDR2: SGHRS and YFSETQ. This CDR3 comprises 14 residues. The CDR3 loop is CASSPPPGTAEQYF.

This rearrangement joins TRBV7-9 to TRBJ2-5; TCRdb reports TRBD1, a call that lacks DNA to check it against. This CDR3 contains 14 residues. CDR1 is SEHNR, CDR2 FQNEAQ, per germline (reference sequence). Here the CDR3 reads CASSPGQGQETQYF.

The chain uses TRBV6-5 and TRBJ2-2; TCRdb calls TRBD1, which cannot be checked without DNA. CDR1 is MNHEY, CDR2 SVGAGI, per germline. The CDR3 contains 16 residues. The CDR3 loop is CASSRGQASDTGELFF.

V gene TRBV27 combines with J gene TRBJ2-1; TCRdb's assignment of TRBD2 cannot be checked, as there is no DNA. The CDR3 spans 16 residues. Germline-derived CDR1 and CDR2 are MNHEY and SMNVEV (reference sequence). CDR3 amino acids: CASSLYPGGGYNEQFF.

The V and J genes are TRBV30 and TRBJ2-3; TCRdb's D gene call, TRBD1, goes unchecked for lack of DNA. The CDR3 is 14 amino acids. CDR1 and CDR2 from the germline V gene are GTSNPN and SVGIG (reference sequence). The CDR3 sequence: CAWSEPTGLNTQYF.

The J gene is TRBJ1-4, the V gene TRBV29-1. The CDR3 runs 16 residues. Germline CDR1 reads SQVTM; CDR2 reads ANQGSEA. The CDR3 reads CSAKLLTGHGNEKLFF.

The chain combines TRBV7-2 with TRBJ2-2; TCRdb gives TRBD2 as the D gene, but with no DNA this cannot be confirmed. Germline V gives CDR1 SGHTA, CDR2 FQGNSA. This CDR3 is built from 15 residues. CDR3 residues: CASSFWTSGAGELFF.

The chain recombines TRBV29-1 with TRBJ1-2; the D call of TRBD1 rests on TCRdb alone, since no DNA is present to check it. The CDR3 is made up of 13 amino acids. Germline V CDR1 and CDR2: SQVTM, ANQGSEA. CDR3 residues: CASFLDSTYGYTF.

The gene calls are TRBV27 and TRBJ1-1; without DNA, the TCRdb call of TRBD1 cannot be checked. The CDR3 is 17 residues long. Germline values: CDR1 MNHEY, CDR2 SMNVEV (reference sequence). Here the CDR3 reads CASSFTRDRAMNTEAFF.

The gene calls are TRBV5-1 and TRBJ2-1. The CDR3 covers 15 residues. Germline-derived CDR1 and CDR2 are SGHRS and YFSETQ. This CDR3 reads CASSLREILYNEQFF. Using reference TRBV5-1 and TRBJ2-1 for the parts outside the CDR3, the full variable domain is KAGVTQTPRYLIKTRGQQVTLSCSPISGHRSVSWYQQTPGQGLQFLFEYFSETQRNKGNFPGRFSGRQFSNSRSEMNVSTLELGDSALYLCASSLREILYNEQFFGPGTRLTVL.

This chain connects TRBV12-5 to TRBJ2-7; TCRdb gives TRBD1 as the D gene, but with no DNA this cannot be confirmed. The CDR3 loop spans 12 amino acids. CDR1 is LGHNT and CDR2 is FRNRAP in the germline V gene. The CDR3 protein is CASEGDTYEQYF.

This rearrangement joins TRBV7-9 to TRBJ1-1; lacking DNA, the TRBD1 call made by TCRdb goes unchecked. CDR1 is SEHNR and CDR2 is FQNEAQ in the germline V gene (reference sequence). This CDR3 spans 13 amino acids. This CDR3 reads CASSPGRGLEAFF.

The CDR3 loop is CSAGTSGETQYF. The gene calls are TRBV29-1 and TRBJ2-5; TCRdb designates TRBD1, a call that cannot be tested without DNA. Per germline, CDR1 SQVTM and CDR2 ANQGSEA. The CDR3 is 12 residues long.

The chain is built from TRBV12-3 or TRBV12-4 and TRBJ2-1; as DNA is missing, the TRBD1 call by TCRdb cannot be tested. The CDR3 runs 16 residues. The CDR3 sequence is CASSFSGTGGYNEQFF.

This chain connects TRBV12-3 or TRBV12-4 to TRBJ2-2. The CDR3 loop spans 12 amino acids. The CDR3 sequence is CASSFRGGELFF.

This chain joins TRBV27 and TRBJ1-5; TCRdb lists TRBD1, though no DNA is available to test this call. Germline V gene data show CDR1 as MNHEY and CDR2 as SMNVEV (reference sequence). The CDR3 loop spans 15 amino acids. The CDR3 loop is CASSSIQGSDQPQHF.